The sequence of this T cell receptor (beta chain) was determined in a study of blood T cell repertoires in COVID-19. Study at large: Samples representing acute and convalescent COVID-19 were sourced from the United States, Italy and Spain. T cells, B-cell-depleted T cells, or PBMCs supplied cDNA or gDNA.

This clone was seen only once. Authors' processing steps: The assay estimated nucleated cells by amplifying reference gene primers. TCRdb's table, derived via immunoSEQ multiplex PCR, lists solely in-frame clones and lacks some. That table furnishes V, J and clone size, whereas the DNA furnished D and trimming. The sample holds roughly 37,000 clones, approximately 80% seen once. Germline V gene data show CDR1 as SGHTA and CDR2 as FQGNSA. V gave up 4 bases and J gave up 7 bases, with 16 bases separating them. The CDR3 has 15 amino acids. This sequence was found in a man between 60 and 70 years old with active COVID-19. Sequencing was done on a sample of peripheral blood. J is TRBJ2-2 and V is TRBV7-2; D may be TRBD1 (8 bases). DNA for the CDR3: TGTGCCAGCAGCTCCAACAGGGGGGGGAGCGGGGAGCTGTTTTTT. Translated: CASSSNRGGSGELFF.